Presented here are 8 T cell receptor beta chains from one specimen sequenced in a study of metastatic and nonmetastatic thyroid tumors. TCRdb re-processed the PCR reads through MiXCR. The sample shows fewer than 40,000 clones, 16% of them seen only once. Patients had received no treatment of any kind before thyroid surgery. Input material: blood. Receptors originate from a female donor with papillary thyroid cancer or a benign thyroid nodule (not recorded which). Some clones in this sample may be carry-over from other donors' samples.

This clone has a handful of counts. This clone may be a read error of a much larger clone one base away. The chain carries TRBV19 and TRBJ1-5; D is uncertain. CDR3 length: 15 residues. Germline V gives CDR1 LNHDA, CDR2 SQIVND (reference sequence). Trimming took 5 bases from V and 7 from J, leaving 18 bases between them. This chain's CDR3 is CASSPDIRSVQPQHF. The CDR3 coding sequence is TGTGCCAGTAGTCCCGACATCAGGTCGGTACAGCCCCAGCATTTT.

This clone was detected ten times or more. The V gene is TRBV7-3, the J gene TRBJ1-2; D remains ambiguous. Germline assignment: CDR1 SGHTA and CDR2 FQGTGA. V was clipped by 5 bases and J by 0 bases, with 22 bases between them. The CDR3 contains 18 residues. DNA for the CDR3: TGTGCCAGCAGCCCACTCCCGGGCGGGAAAAGTACTAACTATGGCTACACCTTC. It translates to CASSPLPGGKSTNYGYTF.

This clone was counted ten times or more. V usage is TRBV20-1 and J usage is TRBJ2-1; TRBD2 agrees at 11 bases. V was pared by 4 bases and J by 5 bases, with 4 bases of the junction left unmatched. This CDR3 has 14 amino acids. Germline V gene sequence: CDR1 DFQATT, CDR2 SNEGSKA (reference sequence). CDR3 coding DNA: TGCAGTGCTACCCGGGGACTAGCGGACAATGAGCAGTTCTTC. It translates to CSATRGLADNEQFF.

This clone showed up many times. The rearrangement joins TRBV28 to TRBJ1-5, with a possible D match to TRBD1 (6 bases). The germline V gene has CDR1 MDHEN and CDR2 SYDVKM. Trimming took 10 bases from V and 0 from J, leaving 19 bases between them. There are 16 residues in the CDR3. Here the CDR3 reads CATLGWGAHSNQPQHF. The CDR3 nucleotides read TGTGCCACTCTCGGATGGGGGGCACATAGCAATCAGCCCCAGCATTTT.

This clone was detected many times. This rearrangement joins TRBV9 to TRBJ2-1, with TRBD2 as a possible D gene (6 bases). Germline V gene lookup returns CDR1 SGDLS and CDR2 YYNGEE. The CDR3 extends over 16 amino acids. Trimming shortened V by 0 bases and J by 0 bases, and 10 bases separated the two germline ends. In DNA, the CDR3 is TGTGCCAGCAGCGTAGCGGCGGGAAGCTCCTACAATGAGCAGTTCTTC. It encodes CASSVAAGSSYNEQFF.

This clone was counted many times. This could be a read error, since a much larger clone is one nucleotide away. The chain has TRBV18 and TRBJ2-3; no reliable D call. Germline V CDR1 and CDR2: KGHSH, LQKENI. Trimming took off 8 bases at V and 2 bases at J, with 14 bases between the two ends. The CDR3 consists of 14 residues. CDR3 in DNA: TGTGCCAGCCCAAAAGCCAAAGCCACAGATACGCAGTATTTT. It is translated as CASPKAKATDTQYF.

This clone was recorded a few times. Relative to the germline gene, one junction end is altered; a read error may explain this. The CDR3 spells CASRDRGSSTEVLF. In DNA form, the CDR3 reads TGTGCCAGCAGAGACCGGGGTTCAAGCACTGAAGTTTTATTT. The chain carries TRBV28 and TRBJ1-1; D ambiguous. The CDR3 spans 14 residues. Germline CDR1 reads MDHEN; CDR2 reads SYDVKM.

The sample holds many counts of this clone. The same CDR3 also results from other DNA sequences found in this sample. V is TRBV28 and J is TRBJ2-3, with a possible D match to TRBD1 (6 bases). Germline assignment: CDR1 MDHEN and CDR2 SYDVKM. This CDR3 is built from 15 residues. V lost 7 bases, J lost 5 bases, and 19 bases lay in between. The CDR3, as DNA: TGTGCCAGCACCCAGGGGCAGGCCACCATAGATACGCAGTATTTT. Residues: CASTQGQATIDTQYF.